These 32 T cell receptor beta chains originate from one sample sequenced in a study of CD8+ T cells in alopecia areata. Noted treatment: oral pan-JAK inhibitor, 5-10 mg twice daily. Sequencing used cDNA as its template, made by extracting RNA and reverse transcribing it. TCRdb keeps only in-frame clones here, not all; method: immunoSEQ multiplex PCR. Among over 100,000 clones, 53% were seen once, and the ten largest hold 0.46%. The specimen was CD4+ T cells sorted from blood, collected at week 4, from a patient treated with tofacitinib. The receptor set was obtained from a human donor with alopecia areata.

V and J are TRBV19 and TRBJ2-1; D remains unclear. The CDR3 is 13 amino acids. The germline CDR1 and CDR2 sequences are LNHDA and SQIVND (reference sequence). The V end was cut by 7 bases, the J end by 0 bases, with 7 bases between. CDR3 coding DNA: TGTGCCAGTAAACAGAGCTCCTACAATGAGCAGTTCTTC. It yields the protein CASKQSSYNEQFF. Variable domain in full (rest from reference TRBV19 and TRBJ2-1): DGGITQSPKYLFRKEGQNVTLSCEQNLNHDAMYWYRQDPGQGLRLIYYSQIVNDFQKGDIAEGYSVSREKKESFPLTVTSAQKNPTAFYLCASKQSSYNEQFFGPGTRLTVL.

V is TRBV27 and J is TRBJ2-7, with 11 bases fitting TRBD2. CDR1 and CDR2 (germline): MNHEY, SMNVEV (reference sequence). This CDR3 spans 16 amino acids. The V segment lost 6 bases and the J segment 0 bases; nucleotides outside the gene matches: 7. As DNA, the CDR3 is TGTGCCAGCAGCCGATTAGCGGGAGGGGGCTCCTACGAGCAGTACTTC. It yields the protein CASSRLAGGGSYEQYF.

This clone was seen more than once but under ten times. This chain joins TRBV7-9 and TRBJ1-2; maybe TRBD1 (5 bases). CDR1 and CDR2 (germline): SEHNR, FQNEAQ (reference sequence). Trimming left V 1 base short and J 5 bases short, with 8 bases between. The CDR3 loop spans 13 amino acids. The CDR3 region has the DNA TGTGCCAGCAGCTTAGTCCCAGGGTATGGCTACACCTTC. Translated, it gives CASSLVPGYGYTF.

The chain recombines TRBV6-5 with TRBJ1-1, with D possibly matching TRBD1 (5 bases). The CDR3 totals 15 residues. Germline V gene sequence: CDR1 MNHEY, CDR2 SVGAGI. V shed 6 bases and J shed 6 bases, with 20 bases lying between them. The CDR3 nucleotides read TGTGCCAGCAGCCGTCGGGGGGGTTTACTCTCTGAAGCTTTCTTT. This translates into CASSRRGGLLSEAFF.

This clone was observed a few times. The V call is TRBV5-6, the J call TRBJ2-4, with a tentative D call TRBD2 (6 bases). Germline-derived CDR1 and CDR2 are SGHDT and YYEEEE. This CDR3 comprises 14 residues. Trimming shortened V by 4 bases and J by 5 bases, and 13 bases separated the two germline ends. CDR3 in DNA: TGTGCCAGCAGCAGACAAGGGACTGAAAACATTCAGTACTTC. It specifies CASSRQGTENIQYF.

This clone was detected many times. This chain connects TRBV14 to TRBJ2-2, with D possibly TRBD1 on 5 matching bases. The CDR3 extends over 14 amino acids. The V end lost 6 bases, the J end lost 3 bases, and 11 bases lay between the germline ends. CDR1 and CDR2 from the germline V gene are SGHDN and FVKESK. The CDR3 nucleotides read TGTGCCAGCAGTCTCGACAGATACACCGGGGAGCTGTTTTTT. Its protein is CASSLDRYTGELFF.

This clone was seen more than once but under ten times. The genes are TRBV6-6 and TRBJ2-4, with 7 bases aligning to TRBD1. The CDR3 consists of 16 residues. Germline CDR1 and CDR2: MNHNY and SVGAGI (reference sequence). V lost 6 bases, J lost 0 bases, and 8 bases stayed unmatched. CDR3 protein: CASRELQGLAKNIQYF. Here the CDR3 DNA reads TGTGCCAGCAGAGAGCTACAGGGGTTAGCCAAAAACATTCAGTACTTC.

The V call is TRBV4-1, the J call TRBJ2-4; TRBD2 is a possible D gene (5 bases). In germline, CDR1 is MGHRA, CDR2 YSYEKL. This CDR3 contains 15 residues. Trimming removed 7 bases at V and 8 bases at J, with 21 bases between. CDR3 residues: CASKDGVGKVDIQYF. For the CDR3, the DNA is TGCGCCAGCAAGGACGGGGTTGGGAAGGTGGACATTCAGTACTTC.

This clone came up once. This chain links TRBV7-2 with TRBJ2-3; the match to TRBD1 covers 10 bases. The trim removed 5 bases at V and 5 bases at J, leaving 4 bases unmatched. This CDR3 comprises 14 residues. CDR1 SGHTA and CDR2 FQGNSA come from the germline V gene. CDR3 in DNA: TGTGCCAGCAGCCCGGGACAGGGGATAGATACGCAGTATTTT. Amino acids: CASSPGQGIDTQYF.

The genes are TRBV4-1 and TRBJ2-5, with 8 bases aligning to TRBD2. With V trimmed by 0 bases and J by 5 bases, 8 bases remained unmatched. The CDR3 extends over 16 amino acids. Germline V gene lookup returns CDR1 MGHRA and CDR2 YSYEKL. CDR3 protein: CASSQERREEGETQYF. The CDR3 region has the DNA TGCGCCAGCAGCCAAGAAAGGCGGGAGGAGGGGGAGACCCAGTACTTC.

The chain uses TRBV5-4 and TRBJ2-5, with 7 bases matching TRBD1. From germline, CDR1 is SGHNT and CDR2 YYREEE (reference sequence). V dropped 5 bases and J dropped 3; count of bases not matched to a gene: 4. This CDR3 comprises 13 residues. As DNA, the CDR3 is TGTGCCAGCAGTAGACAGGGAAAAGAGACCCAGTACTTC. This sequence encodes CASSRQGKETQYF. Full variable domain (missing parts from reference TRBV5-4 and TRBJ2-5): ETGVTQSPTHLIKTRGQQVTLRCSSQSGHNTVSWYQQALGQGPQFIFQYYREEENGRGNFPPRFSGLQFPNYSSELNVNALELDDSALYLCASSRQGKETQYFGPGTRLLVL.

This clone was seen just once. The rearrangement joins TRBV30 to TRBJ2-1; the match to TRBD2 covers 14 bases. Germline V lookup: CDR1 GTSNPN, CDR2 SVGIG (reference sequence). The CDR3 has 16 residues. Germline trimming cut 0 bases from V and 8 bases from J; bases unmatched to any gene: 6. The CDR3 sequence: CAWSVGTSGSFDEQFF. The CDR3 DNA is TGTGCCTGGAGTGTAGGGACTAGCGGGAGTTTTGATGAGCAGTTCTTC. Full variable domain (missing parts from reference TRBV30 and TRBJ2-1): SQTIHQWPATLVQPVGSPLSLECTVEGTSNPNLYWYRQAAGRGLQLLFYSVGIGQISSEVPQNLSASRPQDRQFILSSKKLLLSDSGFYLCAWSVGTSGSFDEQFFGPGTRLTVL.

This rearrangement joins TRBV6-5 to TRBJ1-6, with 7 bases matching TRBD1. Trimming at V came to 5 bases and at J to 14 bases, leaving 12 bases not matched to a gene. The germline V gene has CDR1 MNHEY and CDR2 SVGAGI. This CDR3 has 14 amino acids. CDR3 sequence: CASSIRQGILALHF. The CDR3 DNA reads as TGTGCCAGCAGTATTAGACAGGGCATACTAGCCCTCCACTTT.

V and J are TRBV28 and TRBJ2-4; a possible D gene is TRBD1 (7 bases). The CDR3 consists of 15 residues. CDR1 MDHEN and CDR2 SYDVKM come from the germline V gene. V gave up 5 bases and J gave up 0 bases, with 11 bases separating them. CDR3 DNA sequence: TGTGCCAGCAGTCAGGGGGGCTTAGCCAAAAACATTCAGTACTTC. Its protein product is CASSQGGLAKNIQYF.

Details on this clone: This sample includes further DNA sequences coding for the same CDR3. The rearrangement uses TRBV5-1 and TRBJ2-3, with TRBD1 as a possible D gene (5 bases). Per germline, CDR1 SGHRS and CDR2 YFSETQ. The CDR3 covers 12 residues. Trimming pared 0 bases from V and 6 bases from J, leaving 5 bases between. CDR3 sequence (DNA): TGCGCCAGCAGCTTGGAGGGGGATACGCAGTATTTT. This codes for CASSLEGDTQYF.

The V call is TRBV30, the J call TRBJ2-6; D not certain. Deletions cut 1 base from V and 3 bases from J, with 13 bases between. The germline gives CDR1 GTSNPN, CDR2 SVGIG (reference sequence). The CDR3 is 16 amino acids. The chain's CDR3 is CAWSGMMTGGANVLTF. CDR3 DNA sequence: TGTGCCTGGAGTGGGATGATGACTGGTGGGGCCAACGTCCTGACTTTC. Drawing the rest from reference TRBV30 and TRBJ2-6, the complete variable domain is SQTIHQWPATLVQPVGSPLSLECTVEGTSNPNLYWYRQAAGRGLQLLFYSVGIGQISSEVPQNLSASRPQDRQFILSSKKLLLSDSGFYLCAWSGMMTGGANVLTFGAGSRLTVL.

This chain joins TRBV18 and TRBJ1-6; 7 bases line up with TRBD1. V was clipped by 4 bases and J by 9 bases; unmatched bases: 6. Per germline, CDR1 KGHSH and CDR2 LQKENI. The CDR3 has 14 amino acids. The CDR3 DNA is TGTGCCAGCTCACGAGACAGGGACGGTTCACCCCTCCACTTT. This encodes CASSRDRDGSPLHF.

The J gene is TRBJ2-7, the V gene TRBV29-1, with D maybe TRBD2 (6 bases). Deletions cut 2 bases from V and 11 bases from J, with 13 bases between. Germline CDR1 reads SQVTM; CDR2 reads ANQGSEA. The CDR3 has 11 residues. CDR3 sequence: CSVENGRLEYF. CDR3 sequence (DNA): TGCAGCGTTGAAAACGGGAGACTCGAGTACTTC.

The chain links TRBV15 to TRBJ1-5; a possible D gene is TRBD1 (5 bases). This CDR3 is built from 15 residues. Germline-derived CDR1 and CDR2 are LNHNV and YYDKDF (reference sequence). V was shortened by 1 base and J by 7 bases, with 14 bases between the two germline ends. CDR3 amino acids: CATSRGGGAGQPQHF. In DNA, the CDR3 is TGTGCCACCAGCAGAGGAGGAGGGGCAGGCCAGCCCCAGCATTTT.

The V and J genes are TRBV30 and TRBJ1-4; the D is unclear. CDR3 length equals 13 residues. V was cut by 0 bases and J by 5 bases, with 7 bases left in between. The V gene's germline CDR1 is GTSNPN and CDR2 SVGIG (reference sequence). In DNA, the CDR3 is TGTGCCTGGAGTGTACTCGGAAATGAAAAACTGTTTTTT. Translating gives CAWSVLGNEKLFF.

The chain couples TRBV29-1 to TRBJ1-2; 11 nucleotides agree with TRBD1. The CDR3 has 13 amino acids. Per germline, CDR1 SQVTM and CDR2 ANQGSEA. Trimming removed 3 bases from V and 8 bases from J; junction bases left unmatched: 5. CDR3 DNA sequence: TGCAGCGTTGATAGGGACAGGGGGGAGGGCTACACCTTC. This codes for CSVDRDRGEGYTF. The full variable domain, rest sourced from reference TRBV29-1 and TRBJ1-2, is SAVISQKPSRDICQRGTSLTIQCQVDSQVTMMFWYRQQPGQSLTLIATANQGSEATYESGFVIDKFPISRPNLTFSTLTVSNMSPEDSSIYLCSVDRDRGEGYTFGSGTRLTVV.

A few counts support this clone. The rearrangement joins TRBV29-1 to TRBJ1-2; tentative D call: TRBD1 (5 bases). Germline CDR1 SQVTM, CDR2 ANQGSEA. The V gene lost 4 bases and the J gene lost 3 bases, with 15 bases spanning the gap. The CDR3 consists of 14 residues. For the CDR3, the DNA is TGCAGCGTTGGGCGGGGGTACTTGGACTATGGCTACACCTTC. Its translation: CSVGRGYLDYGYTF.

This clone came up once. The V and J genes are TRBV18 and TRBJ2-5; 7 bases line up with TRBD1. The germline V gene encodes CDR1 KGHSH and CDR2 LQKENI. The CDR3 has 15 residues. V was clipped by 5 bases and J by 5 bases; unmatched bases: 11. CDR3 bases: TGTGCCAGCTCAATTCGACAGGGACCTTTGGAGACCCAGTACTTC. Protein sequence: CASSIRQGPLETQYF. The full variable domain, with the rest looked up from reference TRBV18 and TRBJ2-5, is NAGVMQNPRHLVRRRGQEARLRCSPMKGHSHVYWYRQLPEEGLKFMVYLQKENIIDESGMPKERFSAEFPKEGPSILRIQQVVRGDSAAYFCASSIRQGPLETQYFGPGTRLLVL.

The gene calls are TRBV4-2 and TRBJ2-5; D remains ambiguous. The CDR3 has 16 amino acids. Trimming stripped 0 bases from V and 2 bases from J, with 13 bases between. Germline CDR1 is LGHNA and CDR2 is YNFKEQ. CDR3 in amino acids: CASSQEVLVEQETQYF. The CDR3 region has the DNA TGTGCCAGCAGCCAAGAGGTACTGGTCGAGCAAGAGACCCAGTACTTC.

The J gene is TRBJ2-7, the V gene TRBV4-2; maybe TRBD2 (5 bases). The CDR3 length is 15 residues. V lost 0 bases and J lost 3, with 12 bases in between. Per germline, CDR1 LGHNA and CDR2 YNFKEQ. The CDR3 spells CASSQELVSVYEQYF. CDR3 sequence (DNA): TGTGCCAGCAGCCAAGAACTAGTGTCAGTCTACGAGCAGTACTTC.

This clone was detected a few times. Distinct nucleotide sequences in the sample also encode this CDR3. This sequence joins TRBV7-9 and TRBJ2-1; D is unresolved. This CDR3 contains 13 residues. Germline V gene data show CDR1 as SEHNR and CDR2 as FQNEAQ (reference sequence). V lost 1 base and J lost 5, with 6 bases in between. The CDR3 protein is CASSLGANNEQFF. As DNA, the CDR3 is TGTGCCAGCAGCTTAGGGGCCAACAATGAGCAGTTCTTC.

This chain joins TRBV5-1 and TRBJ2-3, with TRBD2 matching 9 bases. This CDR3 comprises 16 residues. Germline values: CDR1 SGHRS, CDR2 YFSETQ. V dropped 4 bases and J dropped 6; count of bases not matched to a gene: 12. The CDR3 DNA sequence: TGCGCCAGCAGCGAACGGCCTAGCGGGGACTCGGATACGCAGTATTTT. This translates into CASSERPSGDSDTQYF.

The chain employs TRBV29-1 and TRBJ1-4; D unclear. CDR3 size: 12 residues. The ends were cut back, 4 bases at V and 8 bases at J, with 11 bases in the middle. Germline V gives CDR1 SQVTM, CDR2 ANQGSEA. CDR3 residues: CSVGWVAEKLFF. The CDR3 region has the DNA TGCAGCGTTGGTTGGGTGGCGGAAAAACTGTTTTTT.

This clone has more than one count but fewer than ten. This rearrangement joins TRBV29-1 to TRBJ2-3, with a weak D call TRBD1 (6 bases). Trimming took 7 bases from V and 2 from J, leaving 16 bases between them. The CDR3 totals 14 residues. From germline, CDR1 is SQVTM and CDR2 ANQGSEA. CDR3 residues: CSARQAGFTDTQYF. Written as DNA, the CDR3 is TGCAGCGCGCGACAGGCGGGTTTCACAGATACGCAGTATTTT.

This sequence joins TRBV7-9 and TRBJ2-3, with 11 bases aligning to TRBD1. Germline trimming cut 4 bases from V and 2 bases from J; bases unmatched to any gene: 5. The CDR3 has 16 amino acids. From germline, CDR1 is SEHNR and CDR2 FQNEAQ (reference sequence). CDR3 protein: CASSSDRGRVTDTQYF. CDR3 nucleotides: TGTGCCAGCAGCTCGGACAGGGGGCGAGTCACAGATACGCAGTATTTT.

The chain is built from TRBV6-5 and TRBJ2-3, with a possible D match to TRBD1 (5 bases). CDR3 length: 15 residues. The V end lost 6 bases, the J end lost 3 bases, and 16 bases lay between the germline ends. Germline CDR1 and CDR2: MNHEY and SVGAGI. The CDR3 region is CASRFQGLGTDTQYF. In nucleotides, the CDR3 is TGTGCCAGCAGGTTCCAGGGCCTAGGGACAGATACGCAGTATTTT.

CDR3 sequence: CASSESLIAGPYNEQFF. DNA for the CDR3: TGTGCCAGCAGTGAATCCCTCATAGCGGGTCCCTACAATGAGCAGTTCTTC. This chain uses TRBV25-1 with TRBJ2-1; 7 bases are a match to TRBD2. Trimming at V came to 1 base and at J to 2 bases, leaving 8 bases not matched to a gene. Germline lookup yields CDR1 MGHDK and CDR2 SYGVNS. There are 17 residues in the CDR3.